This T cell receptor beta chain was identified in a study of blood T cell repertoires in COVID-19. Study information: Spain, Italy and the United States supplied samples that represented acute and convalescent COVID-19. Sample material is recorded as cDNA or gDNA derived from T cells, B-cell-depleted T cells, or PBMCs.

Sequencing was performed with immunoSEQ multiplex PCR; in TCRdb, only in-frame clones are kept and a portion is missing. Of 120,000 to 150,000 clones listed, 70% to 90% are singletons. Trimming pared 5 bases from V and 5 bases from J, leaving 22 bases between. This CDR3 is built from 17 residues. The V gene's germline CDR1 is MGHDK and CDR2 SYGVNS. This rearrangement joins TRBV25-1 to TRBJ2-1; the D gene is possibly TRBD1 (6 bases). This sequence originates from a woman aged 25 to 39 with acute COVID-19. Sample: PBMCs or T cells enriched from blood (not recorded which). The CDR3 loop reads CASSITLGDTGNNEQFF. CDR3 sequence (DNA): TGTGCCAGCAGTATAACCTTGGGGGACACGGGGAACAATGAGCAGTTCTTC.